The text below deals with one T cell receptor (beta chain). The antigen is undetermined. The ends lost 3 bases at V and 6 bases at J; junction bases unmatched: 7. The CDR3 has 14 residues. Germline loops: CDR1 KGHSH, CDR2 LQKENI. The data belong to a study of identical twins. Broader study findings: Twins showed weaker excess sharing in their beta out-of-frame sequences. A lower insertion count was a feature of abundant cord blood beta clonotypes, with no such feature in memory repertoires. Rather than following the same donors, the conclusions depended on cross-sectional statistical analysis.

Template switching added a universal primer binding site, and final cDNA carried unique molecular identifiers. From the 5' RACE reads, TCRdb called clonotypes with MiXCR, one entry per CDR3 protein. The sample contains around 220,000 distinct CDR3 sequences, roughly a tenth of which appear only once. This chain joins TRBV18 and TRBJ2-7, with TRBD1 matching 8 bases. Sequences were obtained from memory T cells sorted from blood. The receptor was isolated from a man aged 50 to 60 in good health. In DNA, the CDR3 is TGTGCCAGCTCACCCTGGACAGGGCGTACCGAGCAGTACTTC. Amino acid sequence: CASSPWTGRTEQYF.